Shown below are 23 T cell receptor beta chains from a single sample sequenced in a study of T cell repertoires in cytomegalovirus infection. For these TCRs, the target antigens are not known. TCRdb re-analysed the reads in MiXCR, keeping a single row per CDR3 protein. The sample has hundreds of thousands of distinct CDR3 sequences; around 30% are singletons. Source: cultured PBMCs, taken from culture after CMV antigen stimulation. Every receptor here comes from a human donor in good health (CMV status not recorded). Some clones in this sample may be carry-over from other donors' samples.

The CDR3 sequence: CASSISVGLSSEAFF. CDR3 DNA: TGTGCCAGCAGCATATCAGTGGGCTTGAGCTCTGAAGCTTTCTTT. The genes are TRBV7-9 and TRBJ1-1; no clear D gene. Germline V gives CDR1 SEHNR, CDR2 FQNEAQ (reference sequence). The ends were cut back, 5 bases at V and 6 bases at J, with 19 bases in the middle. The CDR3 has 15 amino acids. The whole variable domain, filled in from reference TRBV7-9 and TRBJ1-1, reads DTGVSQNPRHKITKRGQNVTFRCDPISEHNRLYWYRQTLGQGPEFLTYFQNEAQLEKSRLLSDRFSAERPKGSFSTLEIQRTEQGDSAMYLCASSISVGLSSEAFFGQGTRLTVV.

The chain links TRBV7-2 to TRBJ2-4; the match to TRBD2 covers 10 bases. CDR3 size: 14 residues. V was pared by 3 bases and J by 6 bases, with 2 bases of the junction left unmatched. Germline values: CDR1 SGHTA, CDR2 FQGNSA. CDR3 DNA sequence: TGTGCCAGCAGCTTTGGGACTAGCGTAAACATTCAGTACTTC. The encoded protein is CASSFGTSVNIQYF. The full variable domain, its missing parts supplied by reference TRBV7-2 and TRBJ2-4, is GAGVSQSPSNKVTEKGKDVELRCDPISGHTALYWYRQSLGQGLEFLIYFQGNSAPDKSGLPSDRFSAERTGGSVSTLTIQRTQQEDSAVYLCASSFGTSVNIQYFGAGTRLSVL.

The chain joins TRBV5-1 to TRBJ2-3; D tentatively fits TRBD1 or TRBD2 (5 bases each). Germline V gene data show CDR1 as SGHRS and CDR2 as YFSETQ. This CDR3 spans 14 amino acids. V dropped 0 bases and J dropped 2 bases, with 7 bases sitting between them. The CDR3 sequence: CASSLGDHTDTQYF. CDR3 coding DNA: TGCGCCAGCAGCTTGGGGGACCACACAGATACGCAGTATTTT.

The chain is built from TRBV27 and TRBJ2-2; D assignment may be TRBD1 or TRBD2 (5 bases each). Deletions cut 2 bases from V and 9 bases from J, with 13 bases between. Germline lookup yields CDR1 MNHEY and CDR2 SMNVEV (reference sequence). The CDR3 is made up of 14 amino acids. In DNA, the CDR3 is TGTGCCAGCAGTTTAACGAGGGACCCCCGGGAGCTGTTTTTT. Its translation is CASSLTRDPRELFF.

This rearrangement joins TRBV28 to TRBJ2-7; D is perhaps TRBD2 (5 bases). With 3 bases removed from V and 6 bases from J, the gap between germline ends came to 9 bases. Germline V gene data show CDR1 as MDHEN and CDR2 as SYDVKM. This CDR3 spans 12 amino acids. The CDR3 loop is CASSLSDSEQYF. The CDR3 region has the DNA TGTGCCAGCAGTTTGTCGGACTCCGAGCAGTACTTC.

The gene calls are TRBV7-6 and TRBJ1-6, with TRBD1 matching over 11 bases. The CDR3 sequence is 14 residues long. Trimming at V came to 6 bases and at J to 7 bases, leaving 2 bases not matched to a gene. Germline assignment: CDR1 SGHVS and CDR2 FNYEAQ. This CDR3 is CASSGTGGNSPLHF. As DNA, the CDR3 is TGTGCCAGCAGTGGGACAGGGGGGAATTCACCCCTCCACTTT.

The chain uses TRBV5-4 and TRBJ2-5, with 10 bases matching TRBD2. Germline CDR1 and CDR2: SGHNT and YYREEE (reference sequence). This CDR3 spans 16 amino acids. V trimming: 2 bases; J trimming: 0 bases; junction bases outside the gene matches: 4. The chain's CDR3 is CASSFLAGGNQETQYF. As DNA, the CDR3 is TGTGCCAGCAGCTTTTTAGCGGGAGGCAACCAAGAGACCCAGTACTTC.

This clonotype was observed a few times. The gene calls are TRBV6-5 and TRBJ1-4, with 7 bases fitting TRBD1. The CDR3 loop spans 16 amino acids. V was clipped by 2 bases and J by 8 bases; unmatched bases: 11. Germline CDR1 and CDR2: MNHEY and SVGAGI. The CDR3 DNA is TGTGCCAGCAGTTACGTTTCGACAGGGCCTAGGGAAAAACTGTTTTTT. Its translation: CASSYVSTGPREKLFF.

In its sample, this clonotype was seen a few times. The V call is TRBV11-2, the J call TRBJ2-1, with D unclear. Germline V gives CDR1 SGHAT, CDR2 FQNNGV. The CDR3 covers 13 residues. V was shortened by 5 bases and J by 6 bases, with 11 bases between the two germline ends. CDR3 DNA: TGTGCCAGCAGCCTGGACCGGCGCAATGAGCAGTTCTTC. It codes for CASSLDRRNEQFF.

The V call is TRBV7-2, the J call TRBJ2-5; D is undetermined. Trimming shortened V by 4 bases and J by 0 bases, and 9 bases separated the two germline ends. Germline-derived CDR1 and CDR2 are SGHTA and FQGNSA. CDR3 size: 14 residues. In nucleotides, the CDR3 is TGTGCCAGCAGCTCGGGCCCAGACCAAGAGACCCAGTACTTC. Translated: CASSSGPDQETQYF.

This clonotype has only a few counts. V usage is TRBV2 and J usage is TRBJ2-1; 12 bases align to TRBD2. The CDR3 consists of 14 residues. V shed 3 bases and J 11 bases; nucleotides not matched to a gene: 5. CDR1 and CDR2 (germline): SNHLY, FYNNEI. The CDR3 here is CASSEGLAGNKQFF. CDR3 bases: TGTGCCAGCAGTGAGGGACTAGCGGGCAACAAGCAGTTCTTC.

CDR3: CASSWGVQAATDTQYF. The CDR3 region has the DNA TGTGCCAGCAGCTGGGGCGTACAGGCCGCCACAGATACGCAGTATTTT. The gene calls are TRBV11-3 and TRBJ2-3, with D perhaps matching TRBD1 (5 bases). Germline CDR1 is SGHNT and CDR2 is YENEEA. Trimming took 4 bases from V and 2 from J, leaving 16 bases between them. The CDR3 length is 16 residues.

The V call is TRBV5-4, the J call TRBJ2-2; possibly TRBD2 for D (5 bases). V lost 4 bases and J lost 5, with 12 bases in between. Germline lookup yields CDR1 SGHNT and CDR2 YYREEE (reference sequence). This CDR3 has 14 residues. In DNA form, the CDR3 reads TGTGCCAGCAGCAACGGACTCATAACCGGGGAGCTGTTTTTT. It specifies CASSNGLITGELFF.

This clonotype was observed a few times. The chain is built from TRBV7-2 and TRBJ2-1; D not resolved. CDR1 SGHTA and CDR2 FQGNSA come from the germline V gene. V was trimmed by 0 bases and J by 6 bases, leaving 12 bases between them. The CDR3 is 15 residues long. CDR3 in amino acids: CASSLAPGRTNEQFF. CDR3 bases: TGTGCCAGCAGCTTAGCCCCGGGCAGGACCAATGAGCAGTTCTTC.

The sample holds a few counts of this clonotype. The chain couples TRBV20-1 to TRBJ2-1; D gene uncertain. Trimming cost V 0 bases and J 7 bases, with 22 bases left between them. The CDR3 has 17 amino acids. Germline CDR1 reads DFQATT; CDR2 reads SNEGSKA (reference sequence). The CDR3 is CSARDIQGRQKVNEQFF. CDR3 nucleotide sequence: TGCAGTGCTAGAGATATACAAGGAAGGCAAAAGGTGAATGAGCAGTTCTTC.

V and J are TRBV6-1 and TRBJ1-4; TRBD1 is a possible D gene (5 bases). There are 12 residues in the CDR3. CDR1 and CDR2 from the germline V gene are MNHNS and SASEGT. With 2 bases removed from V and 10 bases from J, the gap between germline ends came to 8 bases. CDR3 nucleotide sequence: TGTGCCAGCAGTGAAATGGGGGGAAAACTGTTTTTT. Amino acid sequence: CASSEMGGKLFF.

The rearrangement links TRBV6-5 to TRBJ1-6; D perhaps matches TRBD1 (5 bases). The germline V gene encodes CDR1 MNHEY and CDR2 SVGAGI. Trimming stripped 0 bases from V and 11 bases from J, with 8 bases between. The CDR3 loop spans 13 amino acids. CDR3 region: CASSYSGVAPLHF. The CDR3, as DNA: TGTGCCAGCAGTTACTCAGGGGTGGCACCCCTCCACTTT.

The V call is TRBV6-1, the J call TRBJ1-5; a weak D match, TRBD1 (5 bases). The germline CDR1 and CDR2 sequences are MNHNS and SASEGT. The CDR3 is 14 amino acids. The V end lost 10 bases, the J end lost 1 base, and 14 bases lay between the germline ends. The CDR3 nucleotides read TGTGCCATCCGACCGGGACGGAGCAATCAGCCCCAGCATTTT. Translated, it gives CAIRPGRSNQPQHF.

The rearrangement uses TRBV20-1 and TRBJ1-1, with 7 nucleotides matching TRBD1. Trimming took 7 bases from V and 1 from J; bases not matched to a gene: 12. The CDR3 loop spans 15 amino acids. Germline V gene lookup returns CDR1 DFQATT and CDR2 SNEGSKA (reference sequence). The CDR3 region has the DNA TGCAGTGGGGGAGGGGGCCTCCGGACGAACACTGAAGCTTTCTTT. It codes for CSGGGGLRTNTEAFF.

CDR3 amino acids: CASSSRGGTLHF. The CDR3 DNA is TGTGCCAGCAGCTCTAGAGGGGGTACCCTCCACTTT. V gene TRBV7-8 combines with J gene TRBJ1-6, with a tentative D call TRBD1 (6 bases). Germline CDR1 reads SGHVS; CDR2 reads FQNEAQ. The CDR3 loop spans 12 amino acids. Trimming cost V 4 bases and J 14 bases, with 12 bases left between them.

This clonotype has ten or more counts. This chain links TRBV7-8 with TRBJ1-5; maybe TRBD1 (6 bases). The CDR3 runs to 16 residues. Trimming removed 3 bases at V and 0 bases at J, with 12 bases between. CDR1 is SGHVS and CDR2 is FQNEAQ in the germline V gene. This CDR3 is CASSFEGGYSNQPQHF. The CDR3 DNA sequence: TGTGCCAGCAGCTTCGAGGGGGGTTATAGCAATCAGCCCCAGCATTTT.

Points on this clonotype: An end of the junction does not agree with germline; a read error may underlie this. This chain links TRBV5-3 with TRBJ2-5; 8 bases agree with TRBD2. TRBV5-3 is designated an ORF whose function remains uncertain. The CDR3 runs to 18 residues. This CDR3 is CASSYERPGGPEQETQYF. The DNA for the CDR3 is TGTGCCAGCAGCTACGAACGGCCGGGAGGGCCTGAGCAAGAGACCCAGTACTTC.

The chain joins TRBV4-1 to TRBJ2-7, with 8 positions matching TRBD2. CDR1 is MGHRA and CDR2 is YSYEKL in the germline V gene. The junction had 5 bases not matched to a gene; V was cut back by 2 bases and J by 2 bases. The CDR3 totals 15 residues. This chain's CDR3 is CASSQSSGRAYEQYF. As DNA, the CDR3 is TGCGCCAGCAGCCAATCTAGCGGGCGAGCCTACGAGCAGTACTTC.